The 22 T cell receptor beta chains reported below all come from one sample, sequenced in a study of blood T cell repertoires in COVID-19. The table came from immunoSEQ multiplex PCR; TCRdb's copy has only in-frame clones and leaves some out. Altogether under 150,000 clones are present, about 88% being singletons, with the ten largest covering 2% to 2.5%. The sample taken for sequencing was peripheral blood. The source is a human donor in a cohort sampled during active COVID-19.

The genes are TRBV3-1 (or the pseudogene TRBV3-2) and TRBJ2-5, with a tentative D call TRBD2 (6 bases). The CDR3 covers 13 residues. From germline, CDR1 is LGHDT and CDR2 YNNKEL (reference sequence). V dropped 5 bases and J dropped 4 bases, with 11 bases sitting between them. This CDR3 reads CASSRDWGETQYF. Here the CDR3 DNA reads TGTGCCAGCAGCAGGGACTGGGGAGAGACCCAGTACTTC.

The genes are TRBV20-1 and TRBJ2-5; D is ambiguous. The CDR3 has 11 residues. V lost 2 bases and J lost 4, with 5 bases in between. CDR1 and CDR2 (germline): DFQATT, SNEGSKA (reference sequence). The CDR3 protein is CSARPVETQYF. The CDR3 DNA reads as TGCAGTGCTAGACCGGTAGAGACCCAGTACTTC.

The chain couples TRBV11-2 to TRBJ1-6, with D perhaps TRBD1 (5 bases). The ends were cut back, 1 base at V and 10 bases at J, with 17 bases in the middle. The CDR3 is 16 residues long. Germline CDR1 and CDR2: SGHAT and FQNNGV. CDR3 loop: CASSLGYPGIGSPLHF. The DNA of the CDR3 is TGTGCCAGCAGCTTAGGGTACCCAGGGATAGGGTCACCCCTCCACTTT.

Here the CDR3 DNA reads TGCAGCGTTTATGTTAGCGGTCTCCAAGAGACCCAGTACTTC. It specifies CSVYVSGLQETQYF. The chain links TRBV29-1 to TRBJ2-5; D is possibly TRBD2 (6 bases). Trimming took off 5 bases at V and 1 base at J, with 14 bases between the two ends. The CDR3 extends over 14 amino acids. Germline V gene lookup returns CDR1 SQVTM and CDR2 ANQGSEA. The full variable domain, its missing parts supplied by reference TRBV29-1 and TRBJ2-5, is SAVISQKPSRDICQRGTSLTIQCQVDSQVTMMFWYRQQPGQSLTLIATANQGSEATYESGFVIDKFPISRPNLTFSTLTVSNMSPEDSSIYLCSVYVSGLQETQYFGPGTRLLVL.

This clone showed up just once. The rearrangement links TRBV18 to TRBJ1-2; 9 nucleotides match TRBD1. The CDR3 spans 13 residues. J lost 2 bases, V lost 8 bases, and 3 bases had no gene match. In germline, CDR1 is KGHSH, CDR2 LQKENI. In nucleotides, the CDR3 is TGTGCCAGCCGGGACAGGGTCAACTATGGCTACACCTTC. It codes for CASRDRVNYGYTF.

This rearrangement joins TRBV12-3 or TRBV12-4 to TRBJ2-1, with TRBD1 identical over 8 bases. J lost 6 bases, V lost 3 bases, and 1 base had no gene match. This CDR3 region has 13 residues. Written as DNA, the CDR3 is TGTGCCAGCAGTTTCGACAGGGGCAATGAGCAGTTCTTC. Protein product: CASSFDRGNEQFF.

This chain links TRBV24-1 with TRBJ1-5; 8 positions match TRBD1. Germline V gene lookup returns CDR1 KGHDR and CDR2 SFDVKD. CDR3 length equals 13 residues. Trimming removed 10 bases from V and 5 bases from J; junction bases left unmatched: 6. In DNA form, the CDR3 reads TGTGCCACTCAGGGGACAGGACATCAGCCCCAGCATTTT. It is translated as CATQGTGHQPQHF.

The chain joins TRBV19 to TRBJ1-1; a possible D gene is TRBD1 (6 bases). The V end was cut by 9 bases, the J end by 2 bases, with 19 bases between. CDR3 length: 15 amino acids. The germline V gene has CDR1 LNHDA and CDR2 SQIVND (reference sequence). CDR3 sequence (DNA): TGTGCCAGCAGGACAGCGGACAGTTTAAACACTGAAGCTTTCTTT. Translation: CASRTADSLNTEAFF.

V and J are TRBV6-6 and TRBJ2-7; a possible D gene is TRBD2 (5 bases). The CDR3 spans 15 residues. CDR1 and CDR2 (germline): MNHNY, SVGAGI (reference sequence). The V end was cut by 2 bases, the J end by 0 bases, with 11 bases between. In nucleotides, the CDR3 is TGTGCCAGCAGTTACGTAGCGAGTAGCTCCTACGAGCAGTACTTC. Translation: CASSYVASSSYEQYF.

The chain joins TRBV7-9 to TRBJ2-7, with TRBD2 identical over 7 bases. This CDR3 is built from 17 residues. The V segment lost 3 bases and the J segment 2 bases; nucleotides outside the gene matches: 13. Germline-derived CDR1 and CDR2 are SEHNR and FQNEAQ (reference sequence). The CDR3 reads CASSLGKAGEGPYEQYF. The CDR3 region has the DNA TGTGCCAGCAGCTTGGGCAAGGCGGGAGAGGGTCCCTACGAGCAGTACTTC.

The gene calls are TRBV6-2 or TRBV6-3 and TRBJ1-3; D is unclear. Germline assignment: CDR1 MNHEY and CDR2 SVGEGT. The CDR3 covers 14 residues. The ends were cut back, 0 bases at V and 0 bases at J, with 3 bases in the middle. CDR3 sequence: CASSYSSSGNTIYF. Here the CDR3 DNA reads TGTGCCAGCAGTTACTCCTCCTCTGGAAACACCATATATTTT.

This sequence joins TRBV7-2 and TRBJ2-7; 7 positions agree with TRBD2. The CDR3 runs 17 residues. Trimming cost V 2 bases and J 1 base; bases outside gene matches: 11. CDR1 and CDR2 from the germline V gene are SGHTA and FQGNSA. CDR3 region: CASSLHGLAETSYEQYF. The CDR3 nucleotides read TGTGCCAGCAGCTTACACGGGCTAGCGGAAACTTCCTACGAGCAGTACTTC.

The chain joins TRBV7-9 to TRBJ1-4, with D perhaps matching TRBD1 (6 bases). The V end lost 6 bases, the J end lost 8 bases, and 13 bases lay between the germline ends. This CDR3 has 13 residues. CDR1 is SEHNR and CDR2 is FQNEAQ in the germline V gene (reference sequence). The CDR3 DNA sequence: TGTGCCAGCAGGCGACAGGAAGGAGAAAAACTGTTTTTT. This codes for CASRRQEGEKLFF.

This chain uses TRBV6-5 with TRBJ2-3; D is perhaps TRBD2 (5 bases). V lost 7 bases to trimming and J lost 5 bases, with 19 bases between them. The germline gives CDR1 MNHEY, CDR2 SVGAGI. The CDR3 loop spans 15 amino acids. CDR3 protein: CASTPGSLRGDTQYF. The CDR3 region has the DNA TGTGCCAGCACCCCCGGGTCCCTACGGGGAGATACGCAGTATTTT.

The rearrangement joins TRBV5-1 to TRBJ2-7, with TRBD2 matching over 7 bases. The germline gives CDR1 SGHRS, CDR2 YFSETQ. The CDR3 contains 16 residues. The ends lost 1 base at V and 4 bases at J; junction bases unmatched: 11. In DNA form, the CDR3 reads TGCGCCAGCAGCTTGAACGGGGGAGCGGGATTATACGAGCAGTACTTC. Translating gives CASSLNGGAGLYEQYF.

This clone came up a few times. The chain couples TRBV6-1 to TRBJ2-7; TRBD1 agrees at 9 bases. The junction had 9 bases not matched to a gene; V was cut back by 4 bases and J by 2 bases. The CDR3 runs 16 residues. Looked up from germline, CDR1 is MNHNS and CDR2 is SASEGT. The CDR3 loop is CASSGQGQGSPYEQYF. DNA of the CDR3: TGTGCCAGCAGTGGACAGGGACAGGGAAGTCCCTACGAGCAGTACTTC.

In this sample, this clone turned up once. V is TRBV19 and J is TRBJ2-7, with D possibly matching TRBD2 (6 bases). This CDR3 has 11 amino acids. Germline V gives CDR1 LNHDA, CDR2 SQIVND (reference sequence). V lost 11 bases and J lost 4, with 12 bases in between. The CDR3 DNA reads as TGTGCCCCCATTGGGGGGTACGAGCAGTACTTC. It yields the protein CAPIGGYEQYF.

The CDR3: CASATGGPSGNTIYF. For the CDR3, the DNA is TGTGCCAGCGCTACAGGGGGTCCCTCTGGAAACACCATATATTTT. This rearrangement joins TRBV28 to TRBJ1-3; 8 positions match TRBD1. Trimming cost V 8 bases and J 0 bases; bases outside gene matches: 6. CDR1 is MDHEN and CDR2 is SYDVKM in the germline V gene. This CDR3 is 15 amino acids long.

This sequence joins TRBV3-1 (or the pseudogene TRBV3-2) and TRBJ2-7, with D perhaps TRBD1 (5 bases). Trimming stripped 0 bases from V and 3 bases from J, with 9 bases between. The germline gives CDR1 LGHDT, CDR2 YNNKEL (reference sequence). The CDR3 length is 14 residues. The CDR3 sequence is CASSQEARDYEQYF. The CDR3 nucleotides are TGTGCCAGCAGCCAAGAAGCCAGGGACTACGAGCAGTACTTC.

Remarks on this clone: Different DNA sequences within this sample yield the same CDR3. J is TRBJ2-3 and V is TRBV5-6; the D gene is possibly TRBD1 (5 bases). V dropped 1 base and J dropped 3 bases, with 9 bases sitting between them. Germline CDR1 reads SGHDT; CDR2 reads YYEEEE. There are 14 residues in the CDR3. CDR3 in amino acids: CASSLSAGTDTQYF. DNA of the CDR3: TGTGCCAGCAGCTTGTCAGCAGGGACAGATACGCAGTATTTT.

The CDR3 DNA reads as TGTGCCAGCATCGAAGGGGGACAGGGTGCAAATGAGCAGTTCTTC. Protein sequence: CASIEGGQGANEQFF. The chain recombines TRBV28 with TRBJ2-1; TRBD1 agrees at 9 bases. This CDR3 has 15 residues. Trimming at V came to 7 bases and at J to 7 bases, leaving 11 bases not matched to a gene. Germline CDR1 MDHEN, CDR2 SYDVKM.

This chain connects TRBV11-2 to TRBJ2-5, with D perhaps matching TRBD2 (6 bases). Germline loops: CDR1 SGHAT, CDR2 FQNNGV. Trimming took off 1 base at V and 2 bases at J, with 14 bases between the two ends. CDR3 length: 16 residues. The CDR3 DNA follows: TGTGCCAGCAGCTTAGCTCGGAGGGCAGGGCAAGAGACCCAGTACTTC. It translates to CASSLARRAGQETQYF.